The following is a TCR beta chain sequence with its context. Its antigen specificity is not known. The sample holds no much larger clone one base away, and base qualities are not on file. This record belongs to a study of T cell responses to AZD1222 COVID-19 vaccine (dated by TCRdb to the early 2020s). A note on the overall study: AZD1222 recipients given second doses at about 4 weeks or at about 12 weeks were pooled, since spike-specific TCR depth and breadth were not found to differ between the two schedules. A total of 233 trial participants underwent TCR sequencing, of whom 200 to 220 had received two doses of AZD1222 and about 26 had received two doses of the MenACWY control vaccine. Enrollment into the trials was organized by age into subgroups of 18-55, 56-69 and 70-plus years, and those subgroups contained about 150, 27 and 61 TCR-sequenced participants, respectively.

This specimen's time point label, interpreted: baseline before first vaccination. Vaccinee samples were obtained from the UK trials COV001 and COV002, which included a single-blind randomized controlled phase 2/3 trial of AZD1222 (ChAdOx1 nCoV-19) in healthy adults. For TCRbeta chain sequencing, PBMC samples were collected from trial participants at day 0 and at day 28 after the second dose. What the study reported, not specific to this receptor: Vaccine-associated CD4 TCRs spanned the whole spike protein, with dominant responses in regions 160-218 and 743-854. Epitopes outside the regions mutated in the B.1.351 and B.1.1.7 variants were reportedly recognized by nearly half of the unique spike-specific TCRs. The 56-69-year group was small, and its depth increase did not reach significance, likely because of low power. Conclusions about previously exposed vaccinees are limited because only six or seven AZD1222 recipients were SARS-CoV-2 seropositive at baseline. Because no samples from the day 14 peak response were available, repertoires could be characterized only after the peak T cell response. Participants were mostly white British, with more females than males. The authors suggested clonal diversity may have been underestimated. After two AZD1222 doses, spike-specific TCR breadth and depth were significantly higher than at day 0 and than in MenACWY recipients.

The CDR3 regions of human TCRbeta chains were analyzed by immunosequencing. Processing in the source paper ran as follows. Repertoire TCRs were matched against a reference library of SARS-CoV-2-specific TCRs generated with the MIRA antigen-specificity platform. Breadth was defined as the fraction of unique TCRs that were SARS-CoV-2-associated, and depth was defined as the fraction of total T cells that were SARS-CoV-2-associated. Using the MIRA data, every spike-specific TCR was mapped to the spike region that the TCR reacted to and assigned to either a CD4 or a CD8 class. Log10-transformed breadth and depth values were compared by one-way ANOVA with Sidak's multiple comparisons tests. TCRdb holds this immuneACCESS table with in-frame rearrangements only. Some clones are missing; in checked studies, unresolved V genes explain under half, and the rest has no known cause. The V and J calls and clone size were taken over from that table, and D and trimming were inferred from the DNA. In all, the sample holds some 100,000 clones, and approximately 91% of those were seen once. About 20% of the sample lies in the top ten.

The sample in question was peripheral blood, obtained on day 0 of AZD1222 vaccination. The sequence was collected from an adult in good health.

The CDR3 in this case is CASSLRGGSGANVLTF. The DNA sequence is given as TGTGCCAGCAGCTTAAGGGGGGGCTCTGGGGCCAACGTCCTGACTTTC. The chain links TRBV11-2 with TRBJ2-6; D gene: possibly TRBD2, on 7 matching bases. V was cut back by 2 bases and J by 0 bases, leaving a gap of 8 bases between them. The germline V gene supplies CDR1 SGHAT and CDR2 FQNNGV. The CDR3, from cysteine to phenylalanine, totals 16 residues. Kept here is only the CDR3 DNA, which spans 48 bases and is read in frame from base 1. Beyond the CDR3, the reference TRBV11-2 and TRBJ2-6 genes provide the residues; the full variable domain reads: EAGVAQSPRYKIIEKRQSVAFWCNPISGHATLYWYQQILGQGPKLLIQFQNNGVVDDSQLPKDRFSAERLKGVDSTLKIQPAKLEDSAVYLCASSLRGGSGANVLTFGAGSRLTVL.